The following is a TCR beta chain sequence with its context. The record originates from a study of blood T cell repertoires in COVID-19. Across the study: PBMCs, B-cell-depleted T cells, or T cells provided the cDNA or gDNA that made up the material.

The V gene's germline CDR1 is SGDLS and CDR2 YYNGEE. V was shortened by 1 base and J by 1 base, with 13 bases between the two germline ends. The CDR3 is made up of 16 amino acids. Per the original data handling: Using reference gene primer amplification, nucleated cell counts were estimated. Sequenced by immunoSEQ multiplex PCR; TCRdb stores in-frame clones only, minus some. D and trimming were read from the DNA, whereas the V and J calls and clone size are those reported in that table. The sample holds 15,000 to 20,000 clones, approximately 95% seen once. The TCR originated in a woman in her forties or fifties with active COVID-19. The chain employs TRBV9 and TRBJ2-3; D perhaps matches TRBD2 (6 bases). Material for sequencing was peripheral blood. The chain's CDR3 is CASSVTVGGRTDTQYF. As DNA, the CDR3 is TGTGCCAGCAGCGTAACCGTGGGGGGACGCACAGATACGCAGTATTTT.